A single sample is the source of the 17 T cell receptor beta chains below, sequenced in a study of T cell repertoires in cytomegalovirus infection. TCRdb reprocessed the reads with MiXCR, giving one entry per CDR3 protein. This sample has about 55,000 distinct CDR3 sequences, with about a fifth found just once. The antigens of these receptors remain unknown. Sequenced material: CD8+ T cells from cultured PBMCs, taken from culture after CMV antigen stimulation. The source of these receptors is a human donor in good health (CMV status not recorded). Some clones in this sample may be carry-over from other donors' samples.

This clonotype was counted at least ten times. This sequence joins TRBV6-6 and TRBJ2-3, with D unresolved. The V gene's germline CDR1 is MNHNY and CDR2 SVGAGI (reference sequence). With 6 bases removed from V and 1 base from J, the gap between germline ends came to 8 bases. The CDR3 extends over 13 amino acids. CDR3 nucleotide sequence: TGTGCCAGCAGCCGCGGAGGCACAGATACGCAGTATTTT. This translates into CASSRGGTDTQYF.

This clonotype was observed a handful of times. The chain links TRBV13 to TRBJ1-2, with unresolved D. Trimming removed 2 bases from V and 2 bases from J, with 9 bases in between. The CDR3 extends over 14 amino acids. Germline V gene sequence: CDR1 PRHDT, CDR2 FYEKMQ (reference sequence). The CDR3 spells CASSLRGVNYGYTF. The CDR3 coding sequence is TGTGCCAGCAGCTTACGGGGAGTCAACTATGGCTACACCTTC.

This chain joins TRBV7-8 and TRBJ1-1; tentative D call: TRBD1 (6 bases). V lost 0 bases and J 1 base, leaving 9 bases between the germline ends. There are 15 residues in the CDR3. Germline values: CDR1 SGHVS, CDR2 FQNEAQ. CDR3 coding DNA: TGTGCCAGCAGCTTAGCGAGGACAGCGAACACTGAAGCTTTCTTT. Encoded protein: CASSLARTANTEAFF.

This clonotype was detected only a few times. Mismatch with germline at one junction end may stem from a read error. The chain uses TRBV4-1 and TRBJ2-3, with D possibly TRBD2 on 6 matching bases. The CDR3 consists of 14 residues. Germline values: CDR1 MGHRA, CDR2 YSYEKL. The CDR3 loop reads CASSQRTTEDTQYF. As DNA, the CDR3 is TGTGCCAGCAGCCAGAGGACTACAGAAGATACGCAGTATTTT.

The V and J genes are TRBV19 and TRBJ2-6, with D uncertain. The germline CDR1 and CDR2 sequences are LNHDA and SQIVND (reference sequence). The CDR3 covers 15 residues. Trimming took 4 bases from V and 0 from J, leaving 7 bases between them. The CDR3 nucleotides are TGTGCCAGTAGTAGCTACAGCTCTGGGGCCAACGTCCTGACTTTC. Protein: CASSSYSSGANVLTF.

This clonotype has a handful of counts. CDR3 DNA: TGTGCCAGCCACCACATGGGGCTAGCGGGCAATCAGCCCCAGCATTTT. Its protein product is CASHHMGLAGNQPQHF. The V and J genes are TRBV6-2 or TRBV6-3 and TRBJ1-5; weak D call: TRBD1 (5 bases). This CDR3 is 16 amino acids long. Germline CDR1 and CDR2: MNHEY and SVGEGT. Trimming left V 8 bases short and J 2 bases short, with 19 bases between.

This clonotype was detected only a few times. The chain employs TRBV11-2 and TRBJ2-1; no reliable D call. The germline gives CDR1 SGHAT, CDR2 FQNNGV. The CDR3 extends over 15 amino acids. Trimming pared 1 base from V and 6 bases from J, leaving 13 bases between. CDR3 bases: TGTGCCAGCAGCTTAGCTATTAGGCGTCGCAATGAGCAGTTCTTC. It specifies CASSLAIRRRNEQFF.

The chain uses TRBV7-8 and TRBJ2-3; TRBD1 is a possible D gene (6 bases). CDR1 and CDR2 (germline): SGHVS, FQNEAQ. Trimming shortened V by 4 bases and J by 1 base, and 18 bases separated the two germline ends. The CDR3 is made up of 17 amino acids. In DNA, the CDR3 is TGTGCCAGCAGCTATATGCAGGGGCGTCTGCGCACAGATACGCAGTATTTT. Residues: CASSYMQGRLRTDTQYF.

This clonotype showed up just a few times. This chain connects TRBV7-8 to TRBJ1-1; weak D call: TRBD1 (5 bases). V lost 1 base, J lost 3 bases, and 6 bases lay in between. From germline, CDR1 is SGHVS and CDR2 FQNEAQ. The CDR3 is made up of 13 amino acids. CDR3 residues: CASSLEGDTEAFF. CDR3 DNA sequence: TGTGCCAGCAGCTTAGAAGGGGACACTGAAGCTTTCTTT.

This clonotype was counted only a few times. The rearrangement uses TRBV13 and TRBJ2-1, with 7 bases fitting TRBD2. This CDR3 is 16 amino acids long. Per germline, CDR1 PRHDT and CDR2 FYEKMQ (reference sequence). The V segment lost 0 bases and the J segment 3 bases; nucleotides outside the gene matches: 5. CDR3 loop: CASSLGLSGFYNEQFF. DNA for the CDR3: TGTGCCAGCAGCTTAGGCCTTAGCGGGTTCTACAATGAGCAGTTCTTC.

The CDR3 spells CASSSGSGQGTNQPQHF. The CDR3 DNA follows: TGTGCCAGCAGCTCCGGTTCGGGGCAGGGAACGAATCAGCCCCAGCATTTT. V usage is TRBV11-2 and J usage is TRBJ1-5, with D possibly being TRBD1 (5 bases). Per germline, CDR1 SGHAT and CDR2 FQNNGV. V dropped 4 bases and J dropped 4 bases, with 20 bases sitting between them. The CDR3 covers 17 residues.

This clonotype was detected only a few times. The genes are TRBV5-1 and TRBJ2-7; no reliable D call. This CDR3 region has 14 residues. The V and J ends lost 7 bases and 7 bases respectively, with 21 bases between them. CDR1 is SGHRS and CDR2 is YFSETQ in the germline V gene. The CDR3 here is CASSPPGRLQEQYF. The CDR3, as DNA: TGCGCCAGCTCTCCTCCGGGCAGGCTTCAAGAGCAGTACTTC.

Points on this clonotype: An end of the junction differs from the germline gene, which may be a read error. The chain couples TRBV4-1 to TRBJ2-1, with 10 bases identical to TRBD2. The CDR3 has 16 residues. The germline gives CDR1 MGHRA, CDR2 YSYEKL. CDR3 sequence (DNA): TGTGCCAGCAGTTCGCCCCCCAGCGGGGGGGCCAATGAGCAGTTCTTC. Protein product: CASSSPPSGGANEQFF.

The V call is TRBV7-6, the J call TRBJ1-1; D possibly corresponds to TRBD1 (6 bases). Germline-derived CDR1 and CDR2 are SGHVS and FNYEAQ. V lost 2 bases and J lost 0, with 13 bases in between. This CDR3 region has 16 residues. This CDR3 reads CASSLSSRGMNTEAFF. The CDR3 coding sequence is TGTGCCAGCAGCTTAAGCTCCAGGGGAATGAACACTGAAGCTTTCTTT.

In its sample, this clonotype was seen a few times. The chain combines TRBV12-3 or TRBV12-4 with TRBJ2-5, with D perhaps TRBD1 (5 bases). CDR3 length equals 14 residues. With 3 bases removed from V and 4 bases from J, the gap between germline ends came to 12 bases. CDR3 DNA sequence: TGTGCCAGCAGTTTCAGTTCAGGGCTAGAGACCCAGTACTTC. Protein product: CASSFSSGLETQYF.

This chain links TRBV19 with TRBJ1-1, with 8 bases lining up with TRBD1. The CDR3 spans 14 residues. The germline gives CDR1 LNHDA, CDR2 SQIVND (reference sequence). Trimming removed 8 bases from V and 5 bases from J; junction bases left unmatched: 10. The CDR3 loop reads CASCLGQGGTEAFF. CDR3 in DNA: TGTGCCAGTTGCCTCGGACAGGGAGGGACTGAAGCTTTCTTT.

This clonotype was detected only a few times. The V gene is TRBV12-3 or TRBV12-4, the J gene TRBJ2-5; D gene uncertain. V was cut by 1 base and J by 5 bases, with 8 bases left in between. This CDR3 has 13 amino acids. The CDR3, as DNA: TGTGCCAGCAGTTTAGTTGTTCGGGAGACCCAGTACTTC. It yields the protein CASSLVVRETQYF.